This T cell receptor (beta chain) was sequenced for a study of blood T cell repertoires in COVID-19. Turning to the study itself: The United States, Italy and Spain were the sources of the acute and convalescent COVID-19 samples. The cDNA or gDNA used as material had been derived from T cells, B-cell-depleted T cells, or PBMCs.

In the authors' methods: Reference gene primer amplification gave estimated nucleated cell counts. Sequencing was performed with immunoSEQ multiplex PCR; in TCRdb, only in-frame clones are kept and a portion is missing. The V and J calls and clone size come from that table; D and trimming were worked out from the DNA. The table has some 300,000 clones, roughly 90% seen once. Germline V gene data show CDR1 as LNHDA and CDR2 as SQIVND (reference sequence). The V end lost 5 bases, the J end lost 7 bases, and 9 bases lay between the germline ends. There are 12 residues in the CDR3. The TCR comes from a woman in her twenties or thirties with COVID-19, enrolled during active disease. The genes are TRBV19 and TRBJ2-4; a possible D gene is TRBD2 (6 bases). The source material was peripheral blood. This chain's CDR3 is CASSSRGNIQYF. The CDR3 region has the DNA TGTGCCAGTAGTTCCCGGGGGAACATTCAGTACTTC.